This T cell receptor (beta chain) was identified during a study of control samples from healthy donors and cancer patients. This clone showed up just once. V shed 3 bases, J shed 6 bases, and the junction held 3 bases outside the gene matches. The CDR3 runs 13 residues. The table came from immunoSEQ multiplex PCR; TCRdb's copy has only in-frame clones and leaves some out. This sample yields over 200,000 clones, of which more than 65% are seen a single time; about 14% belongs to the top ten. The clonotype originates from a woman aged 55-70 years with lung cancer. The rearrangement links TRBV12-3 or TRBV12-4 to TRBJ1-2, with 8 bases fitting TRBD1. Sequencing was done on a sample of PBMCs. This chain's CDR3 is CASSLDRENGYTF. CDR3 in DNA: TGTGCCAGCAGTTTGGACAGGGAGAATGGCTACACCTTC.